This TCR beta chain was obtained from a study of spatial heterogeneity in lung cancer. Across the study: There were consistently more beta-chain sequences detected than alpha-chain sequences.

Time point specified: sample taken at primary tumor resection. Unsorted whole RNA from tumor, nontumor lung or frozen PBMC underwent sequencing. TCRdb itself ran the 5' RACE reads through MiXCR, one entry per CDR3 protein. The sample lists tens of thousands of distinct CDR3 sequences; more than 10% were seen once. Trimming shortened V by 3 bases and J by 0 bases, and 8 bases separated the two germline ends. The CDR3 extends over 13 amino acids. Per germline, CDR1 DFQATT and CDR2 SNEGSKA (reference sequence). The clonotype was recovered from a male donor with early-stage non-small cell lung cancer. The rearrangement uses TRBV20-1 and TRBJ1-1; no clear D. The material was PBMCs, obtained at surgery. The CDR3 sequence is CSARESMNTEAFF. The CDR3 DNA reads as TGCAGTGCTAGGGAATCAATGAACACTGAAGCTTTCTTT.